This record covers a single T cell receptor beta chain. Its antigen is currently unknown. The data derive from a study of cytomegalovirus exposure and HLA in healthy donors. The study, taken as a whole, reports: Subsequent analysis showed first-cohort TCR clusters tending to co-occur in more than 90 validation repertoires. Usually a TCR sequence was rare, but some public TCRs were found in many donors. Overall, approximately 150 TCR beta chains were annotated as cytomegalovirus-associated.

Germline lookup yields CDR1 SGHRS and CDR2 YFSETQ. CDR3 length equals 14 residues. The junction had 3 bases not matched to a gene; V was cut back by 4 bases and J by 5 bases. Produced via immunoSEQ multiplex PCR; TCRdb's table is partial and in-frame only. The sample has more than 90,000 clones, less than 90% seen once. The specimen sequenced was PBMCs. J is TRBJ1-6 and V is TRBV5-1, with 7 nucleotides matching TRBD1. The receptor was isolated from a man aged 18 to 30 in good health and CMV-seropositive. DNA for the CDR3: TGCGCCAGCAGCGCCGACAGGGATAATTCACCCCTCCACTTT. Its protein is CASSADRDNSPLHF.